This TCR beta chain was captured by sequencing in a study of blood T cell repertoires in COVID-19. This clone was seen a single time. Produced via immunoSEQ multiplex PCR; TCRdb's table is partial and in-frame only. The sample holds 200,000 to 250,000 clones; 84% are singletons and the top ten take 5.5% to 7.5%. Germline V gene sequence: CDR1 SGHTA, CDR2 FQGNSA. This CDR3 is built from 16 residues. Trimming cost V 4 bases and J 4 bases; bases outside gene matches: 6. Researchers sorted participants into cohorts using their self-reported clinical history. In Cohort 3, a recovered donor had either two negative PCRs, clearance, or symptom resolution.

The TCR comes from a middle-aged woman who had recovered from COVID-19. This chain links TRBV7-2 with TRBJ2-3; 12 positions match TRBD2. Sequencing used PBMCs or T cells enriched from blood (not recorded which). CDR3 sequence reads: CASSSRRLAGADTQYF. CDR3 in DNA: TGTGCCAGCAGCTCTCGAAGACTAGCGGGAGCAGATACGCAGTATTTT.